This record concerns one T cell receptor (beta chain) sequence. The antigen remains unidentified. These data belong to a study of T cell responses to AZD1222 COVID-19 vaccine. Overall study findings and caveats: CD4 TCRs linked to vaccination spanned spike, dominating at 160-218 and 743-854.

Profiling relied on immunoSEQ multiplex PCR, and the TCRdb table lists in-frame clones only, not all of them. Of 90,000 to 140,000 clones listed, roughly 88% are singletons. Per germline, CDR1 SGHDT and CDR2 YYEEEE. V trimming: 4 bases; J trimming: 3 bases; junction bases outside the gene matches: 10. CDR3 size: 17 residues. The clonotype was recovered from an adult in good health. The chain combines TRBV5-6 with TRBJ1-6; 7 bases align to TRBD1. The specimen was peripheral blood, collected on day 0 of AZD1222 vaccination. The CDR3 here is CASSLHRGVVYNSPLHF. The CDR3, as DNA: TGTGCCAGCAGCCTCCACAGGGGTGTCGTCTATAATTCACCCCTCCACTTT.